What follows are 27 T cell receptor beta chains derived from one specimen sequenced in a study of T cells after yellow fever vaccination. TCRdb called the 5' RACE reads again in MiXCR, with one record for every CDR3 protein. The sample has more than 450,000 distinct CDR3 sequences, around a fifth seen once. The input for sequencing was PBMCs, taken 21 days after the first yellow fever vaccination. These receptors all come from a man aged 18 to 30 who received the YFV17D yellow fever vaccine.

This clonotype was counted a few times. This chain uses TRBV12-3 or TRBV12-4 with TRBJ2-5; 10 bases align to TRBD2. The CDR3 runs 15 residues. V shed 4 bases, J shed 3 bases, and the junction held 5 bases outside the gene matches. The CDR3 protein is CASSSRLAGEETQYF. CDR3 nucleotide sequence: TGTGCCAGCAGTTCGCGGCTAGCGGGGGAAGAGACCCAGTACTTC.

The V and J genes are TRBV7-9 and TRBJ2-7; a weak D match, TRBD1 (5 bases). Between the trimmed V and J ends, which lost 5 bases and 5 bases, there was a span of 10 bases. CDR3 length: 12 residues. Germline CDR1 reads SEHNR; CDR2 reads FQNEAQ (reference sequence). The CDR3 loop reads CASSLGDHEQYV. The CDR3 DNA reads as TGTGCCAGCAGCCTAGGGGATCACGAGCAGTACGTC.

The table lists this clonotype with a few counts. This chain joins TRBV5-1 and TRBJ2-2, with unresolved D. This CDR3 contains 15 residues. Germline CDR1 reads SGHRS; CDR2 reads YFSETQ. Trimming cost V 0 bases and J 2 bases, with 8 bases left between them. CDR3: CASSLDPVNTGELFF. The CDR3 DNA follows: TGCGCCAGCAGCTTGGACCCAGTTAACACCGGGGAGCTGTTTTTT.

This chain joins TRBV12-3 or TRBV12-4 and TRBJ2-1; 8 positions agree with TRBD1. The trim removed 8 bases at V and 10 bases at J, leaving 10 bases unmatched. There are 13 residues in the CDR3. The DNA of the CDR3 is TGTGCCAGCGGCGGGACAGGTCGTCCGGAGCAGTTCTTC. This sequence encodes CASGGTGRPEQFF.

The chain combines TRBV7-2 with TRBJ2-7; maybe TRBD1 (6 bases). Germline CDR1 is SGHTA and CDR2 is FQGNSA. Trimming pared 5 bases from V and 1 base from J, leaving 12 bases between. This CDR3 has 14 residues. The CDR3: CASSAAQGSYEQYF. For the CDR3, the DNA is TGTGCCAGCAGCGCCGCCCAGGGGTCCTACGAGCAGTACTTC.

The DNA for the CDR3 is TGTGCCACCAGCAGGTGGAGGGAATCCTACAATGAGCAGTTCTTC. It specifies CATSRWRESYNEQFF. V is TRBV15 and J is TRBJ2-1, with D possibly TRBD2 on 6 matching bases. Germline V gene lookup returns CDR1 LNHNV and CDR2 YYDKDF (reference sequence). CDR3 size: 15 residues. V was cut by 3 bases and J by 1 base, with 10 bases left in between.

This clonotype was seen repeatedly, ten times or more. The chain employs TRBV12-3 or TRBV12-4 and TRBJ1-3, with D unclear. This CDR3 comprises 18 residues. The V gene lost 6 bases and the J gene lost 1 base, with 22 bases spanning the gap. The CDR3 nucleotides are TGTGCCAGCAGCGGGCGTGGTGGGATCCTTTTATCTGGAAACACCATATATTTT. It specifies CASSGRGGILLSGNTIYF.

The table lists this clonotype with a few counts. The J gene is TRBJ2-7, the V gene TRBV2; D may correspond to TRBD1 or TRBD2 (6 bases each). The CDR3 is 12 residues long. Germline-derived CDR1 and CDR2 are SNHLY and FYNNEI. Trimming removed 3 bases from V and 10 bases from J, with 13 bases in between. The CDR3 reads CASSDHREVQYF. Written as DNA, the CDR3 is TGTGCCAGCAGTGACCACAGGGAGGTCCAGTACTTC. The full variable domain, with the rest looked up from reference TRBV2 and TRBJ2-7, is EPEVTQTPSHQVTQMGQEVILRCVPISNHLYFYWYRQILGQKVEFLVSFYNNEISEKSEIFDDQFSVERPDGSNFTLKIRSTKLEDSAMYFCASSDHREVQYFGPGTRLTVT.

This clonotype has more than one count but fewer than ten. The gene calls are TRBV7-9 and TRBJ2-7, with D possibly TRBD2 on 6 matching bases. The germline V and J ends were trimmed by 5 bases and 2 bases, with 16 bases remaining between them. The CDR3 loop spans 15 amino acids. CDR1 is SEHNR, CDR2 FQNEAQ, per germline (reference sequence). CDR3 nucleotides: TGTGCCAGCAGCGACCCCGGGACTCCTCCCTACGAGCAGTACTTC. This translates into CASSDPGTPPYEQYF.

As for this clonotype: A much larger clone lies a single base off, so this may be a read error. The CDR3 end shows no conserved phenylalanine or tryptophan, and so a read error is likely. The DNA of the CDR3 is TGTGCCAGCAGTAACCAAGAGACCCAGTACTAC. Encoded protein: CASSNQETQYY. V is TRBV6-5 and J is TRBJ2-5; D gene ambiguous. Germline assignment: CDR1 MNHEY and CDR2 SVGAGI. With 5 bases removed from V and 0 bases from J, the gap between germline ends came to 1 base. CDR3 length: 11 residues.

V is TRBV19 and J is TRBJ2-1, with 10 bases identical to TRBD2. Germline V lookup: CDR1 LNHDA, CDR2 SQIVND (reference sequence). J was trimmed by 6 bases and V by 6 bases; bases with no gene match: 14. This CDR3 is 17 amino acids long. The CDR3 DNA sequence: TGTGCCAGTAGACCGGCGGCTAGCGGGGGTCAGGTCAATGAGCAGTTCTTC. Translation gives CASRPAASGGQVNEQFF.

As DNA, the CDR3 is TGTGCCAGCAGCCCCGGGGGGGCGGCTTTCTTT. Protein: CASSPGGAAFF. The gene calls are TRBV12-3 or TRBV12-4 and TRBJ1-1; the D gene is possibly TRBD1 (6 bases). V was pared by 6 bases and J by 11 bases, with 13 bases between. The CDR3 sequence is 11 residues long.

At least ten counts were recorded for this clonotype. The chain combines TRBV7-2 with TRBJ1-6; D is ambiguous. The V gene lost 5 bases and the J gene lost 0 bases, with 5 bases spanning the gap. CDR3 size: 14 residues. Looked up from germline, CDR1 is SGHTA and CDR2 is FQGNSA. In DNA, the CDR3 is TGTGCCAGCAGCCAGAGCTCCTATAATTCACCCCTCCACTTT. Translated, it gives CASSQSSYNSPLHF.

CDR3 in DNA: TGTGCCAGCAGCTTGGTTGTAGGGATGGAGACCCAGTACTTC. Translation: CASSLVVGMETQYF. This chain links TRBV5-5 with TRBJ2-5; D call uncertain. The CDR3 consists of 14 residues. The germline V gene has CDR1 SGHKS and CDR2 YYEKEE (reference sequence). The ends were cut back, 0 bases at V and 5 bases at J, with 11 bases in the middle.

CDR3 sequence reads: CASSLDKGYFGANVLTF. CDR3 DNA: TGCGCCAGCAGCTTGGATAAAGGGTACTTTGGGGCCAACGTCCTGACTTTC. The gene calls are TRBV5-1 and TRBJ2-6; D uncertain. This CDR3 spans 17 amino acids. CDR1 and CDR2 (germline): SGHRS, YFSETQ. With 0 bases removed from V and 3 bases from J, the gap between germline ends came to 13 bases.

The chain joins TRBV20-1 to TRBJ2-7; the match to TRBD2 covers 8 bases. The CDR3 is 15 amino acids. V was pared by 3 bases and J by 6 bases, with 13 bases of the junction left unmatched. The germline V gene has CDR1 DFQATT and CDR2 SNEGSKA (reference sequence). The CDR3 DNA sequence: TGCAGTGCTAGGAACCCCGGGGGGGAGGAGGTCGAGCAGTACGTC. It is translated as CSARNPGGEEVEQYV.

The DNA for the CDR3 is TGCAGCGTTGAAATCGGGGTGAAGAGCTACGAGCAGTACTTC. Translated: CSVEIGVKSYEQYF. This chain links TRBV29-1 with TRBJ2-7; the D gene is possibly TRBD2 (5 bases). Trimming left V 2 bases short and J 3 bases short, with 14 bases between. The CDR3 contains 14 residues. CDR1 and CDR2 (germline): SQVTM, ANQGSEA.

This clonotype was picked up a small number of times. The chain employs TRBV5-1 and TRBJ2-2; 10 bases fit TRBD2. The germline V gene encodes CDR1 SGHRS and CDR2 YFSETQ. The CDR3 is made up of 18 amino acids. Losses at the gene ends were 1 base for V and 7 bases for J; bases not matched to a gene: 13. The CDR3 nucleotides are TGCGCCAGCAGCTTGAACCTAGCGGGGGCCGAAACGGACGGGGAGCTGTTTTTT. Protein sequence: CASSLNLAGAETDGELFF.

V usage is TRBV4-1 and J usage is TRBJ2-5; D may be TRBD1 or TRBD2 (5 bases each). The CDR3 is made up of 15 amino acids. The germline V gene encodes CDR1 MGHRA and CDR2 YSYEKL. Trimming left V 0 bases short and J 0 bases short, with 8 bases between. The CDR3 loop is CASSQDGDDQETQYF. For the CDR3, the DNA is TGCGCCAGCAGCCAAGACGGGGACGACCAAGAGACCCAGTACTTC.

The DNA for the CDR3 is TGTGCCAGATTGGGGACAGGGAAAGATGAAGCTTTCTTT. It translates to CARLGTGKDEAFF. V usage is TRBV2 and J usage is TRBJ1-1, with 9 bases aligning to TRBD1. The CDR3 is made up of 13 amino acids. V dropped 9 bases and J dropped 7; count of bases not matched to a gene: 9. Germline V CDR1 and CDR2: SNHLY, FYNNEI.

The rearrangement links TRBV6-5 to TRBJ1-1, with no clear D. V lost 2 bases and J 5 bases, leaving 15 bases between the germline ends. CDR1 MNHEY and CDR2 SVGAGI come from the germline V gene. There are 15 residues in the CDR3. The CDR3 coding sequence is TGTGCCAGCAGTTACGGACGAATGATGGGAACTGAAGCTTTCTTT. Translation: CASSYGRMMGTEAFF.

The chain has TRBV7-2 and TRBJ2-7; unclear D gene. This CDR3 has 14 amino acids. CDR1 and CDR2 (germline): SGHTA, FQGNSA. V was shortened by 2 bases and J by 3 bases, with 11 bases between the two germline ends. CDR3 sequence reads: CASSLFPVDYEQYF. The DNA of the CDR3 is TGTGCCAGCAGCTTATTTCCAGTCGACTACGAGCAGTACTTC.

The genes are TRBV12-3 or TRBV12-4 and TRBJ2-2; 10 bases match TRBD1. V lost 3 bases, J lost 5 bases, and 6 bases stayed unmatched. The CDR3 is made up of 16 amino acids. The CDR3 sequence: CASSFGDRGQTGELFF. The CDR3 DNA sequence: TGTGCCAGCAGTTTCGGGGACAGGGGTCAAACCGGGGAGCTGTTTTTT.

In its sample, this clonotype was seen a few times. The rearrangement joins TRBV12-3 or TRBV12-4 to TRBJ1-6, with a weak D call TRBD1 (6 bases). CDR3 length: 12 amino acids. Trimming removed 7 bases at V and 5 bases at J, with 6 bases between. CDR3 DNA: TGTGCCAGCACAGGGGATAATTCACCCCTCCACTTT. Translation: CASTGDNSPLHF.

This chain uses TRBV7-9 with TRBJ2-4; the match to TRBD1 covers 7 bases. CDR3 size: 16 residues. Germline V gene data show CDR1 as SEHNR and CDR2 as FQNEAQ (reference sequence). V was clipped by 3 bases and J by 2 bases; unmatched bases: 7. CDR3: CASSLGEGATKNIQYF. As DNA, the CDR3 is TGTGCCAGCAGCTTGGGCGAGGGGGCTACCAAAAACATTCAGTACTTC.

This clonotype was counted a few times. DNA of the CDR3: TGTGCCAGCAGCGCGGGGAATCCGGGGGCGGGAGATACGCAGTATTTT. Amino acids: CASSAGNPGAGDTQYF. The genes are TRBV5-4 and TRBJ2-3; D may match TRBD1 or TRBD2 (6 bases each). The CDR3 sequence is 16 residues long. Germline V gives CDR1 SGHNT, CDR2 YYREEE (reference sequence). The V and J ends lost 4 bases and 5 bases respectively, with 20 bases between them.

V and J are TRBV4-1 and TRBJ1-1; 11 nucleotides agree with TRBD1. V dropped 5 bases and J dropped 6; count of bases not matched to a gene: 5. The CDR3 runs to 14 residues. CDR1 is MGHRA, CDR2 YSYEKL, per germline. This CDR3 is CASSGQGASAEAFF. CDR3 nucleotides: TGCGCCAGCAGCGGACAGGGGGCGAGTGCTGAAGCTTTCTTT.